Below, 17 T cell receptor beta chains from the same sample are listed, as sequenced in a study of blood T cell repertoires in COVID-19. Libraries were prepared by immunoSEQ multiplex PCR; TCRdb keeps only in-frame clonotypes and omits some of them. In the table there are roughly 100,000 clones, around 86% of which are singletons. The sequencing sample was made of peripheral blood. The receptors originated from an elderly man with acute or convalescent COVID-19.

This clone has only a few counts. The V call is TRBV7-9, the J call TRBJ1-2; D uncertain. Trimming took 1 base from V and 6 from J, leaving 15 bases between them. This CDR3 spans 15 amino acids. Germline V gives CDR1 SEHNR, CDR2 FQNEAQ (reference sequence). CDR3 in DNA: TGTGCCAGCAGCTTAGAGGGCGGGCGAAGGGATGGCTACACCTTC. Its translation is CASSLEGGRRDGYTF. Full variable domain (remainder filled in from reference TRBV7-9 and TRBJ1-2): DTGVSQNPRHKITKRGQNVTFRCDPISEHNRLYWYRQTLGQGPEFLTYFQNEAQLEKSRLLSDRFSAERPKGSFSTLEIQRTEQGDSAMYLCASSLEGGRRDGYTFGSGTRLTVV.

The chain recombines TRBV5-1 with TRBJ1-6, with D tentatively TRBD1 (6 bases). Germline CDR1 reads SGHRS; CDR2 reads YFSETQ. Deletions cut 3 bases from V and 7 bases from J, with 17 bases between. The CDR3 runs to 16 residues. This CDR3 is CASSSPPGHSNSPLHF. The CDR3 DNA sequence: TGCGCCAGCAGCTCGCCGCCGGGACACTCCAATTCACCCCTCCACTTT.

V is TRBV9 and J is TRBJ1-6; 8 nucleotides line up with TRBD1. V was clipped by 4 bases and J by 5 bases; unmatched bases: 8. The CDR3 consists of 16 residues. Germline CDR1 and CDR2: SGDLS and YYNGEE. CDR3 DNA sequence: TGTGCCAGCAGCCCAAGACAGGGGACCAATAATTCACCCCTCCACTTT. It encodes CASSPRQGTNNSPLHF. The variable domain in full, with the rest retrieved from reference TRBV9 and TRBJ1-6, is DSGVTQTPKHLITATGQRVTLRCSPRSGDLSVYWYQQSLDQGLQFLIQYYNGEERAKGNILERFSAQQFPDLHSELNLSSLELGDSALYFCASSPRQGTNNSPLHFGNGTRLTVT.

The chain couples TRBV28 to TRBJ1-2, with D possibly being TRBD1 (5 bases). The CDR3 covers 13 residues. From germline, CDR1 is MDHEN and CDR2 SYDVKM. The V and J ends lost 2 bases and 7 bases respectively, with 11 bases between them. The CDR3 region has the DNA TGTGCCAGCAGTTTAAGTGTAGGGGTTGGCTACACCTTC. It yields the protein CASSLSVGVGYTF.

This chain joins TRBV27 and TRBJ2-7; D perhaps matches TRBD2 (5 bases). Germline V CDR1 and CDR2: MNHEY, SMNVEV (reference sequence). This CDR3 is built from 13 residues. The V and J ends lost 5 bases and 7 bases respectively, with 15 bases between them. This CDR3 is CASSGLFLKEQYF. The CDR3 bases are TGTGCCAGCAGTGGACTGTTCCTGAAAGAGCAGTACTTC.

The rearrangement links TRBV5-8 to TRBJ2-6; 7 bases map to TRBD2. Germline V CDR1 and CDR2: SGHTS, YDEGEE. The CDR3 runs 18 residues. The J segment lost 4 bases and the V segment lost 4 bases, leaving 14 bases of the junction unmatched. The CDR3 coding sequence is TGTGCCAGCAGCCCCCCGGGGAGGGGAAGGACCGGGGCCAACGTCCTGACTTTC. Encoded protein: CASSPPGRGRTGANVLTF.

The chain recombines TRBV6-6 with TRBJ1-5; D ambiguous. Germline lookup yields CDR1 MNHNY and CDR2 SVGAGI (reference sequence). CDR3 length: 14 residues. V was cut by 5 bases and J by 3 bases, with 11 bases left in between. The CDR3: CASSKTTFNQPQHF. CDR3 DNA: TGTGCCAGCAGTAAAACGACATTCAATCAGCCCCAGCATTTT.

The chain joins TRBV20-1 to TRBJ2-5; 12 bases match TRBD2. Germline V gene sequence: CDR1 DFQATT, CDR2 SNEGSKA (reference sequence). This CDR3 has 15 amino acids. J was trimmed by 5 bases and V by 3 bases; bases with no gene match: 7. The CDR3 DNA is TGCAGTGCTAGTCCGACTAGCGGGAGTCGGGAGACCCAGTACTTC. This encodes CSASPTSGSRETQYF.

This clone was counted only a few times. The chain employs TRBV3-1 (or the pseudogene TRBV3-2) and TRBJ2-1; TRBD1 is a possible D gene (5 bases). CDR3 length equals 12 residues. Per germline, CDR1 LGHDT and CDR2 YNNKEL (reference sequence). Trimming removed 4 bases at V and 6 bases at J, with 7 bases between. The CDR3 reads CASSRTGNEQFF. The CDR3, as DNA: TGTGCCAGCAGCCGAACAGGCAATGAGCAGTTCTTC.

The chain recombines TRBV28 with TRBJ2-5, with D maybe TRBD2 (6 bases). V lost 6 bases to trimming and J lost 5 bases, with 10 bases between them. This CDR3 has 12 amino acids. Germline V lookup: CDR1 MDHEN, CDR2 SYDVKM. CDR3 sequence reads: CASREGRETQYF. CDR3 coding DNA: TGTGCCAGCAGGGAGGGCCGGGAGACCCAGTACTTC.

The chain recombines TRBV6-2 or TRBV6-3 with TRBJ2-7; no firm D call. The V and J ends lost 2 bases and 4 bases respectively, with 15 bases between them. The CDR3 runs to 15 residues. CDR1 is MNHEY, CDR2 SVGEGT, per germline. DNA of the CDR3: TGTGCCAGCAGTTACCGGAGCACGATCGTTTACGAGCAGTACTTC. Amino acids: CASSYRSTIVYEQYF.

V gene TRBV4-1 combines with J gene TRBJ2-3; 9 nucleotides match TRBD2. CDR3 size: 17 residues. J gave up 3 bases and V 0 bases, and 7 bases lay outside the gene matches. The germline CDR1 and CDR2 sequences are MGHRA and YSYEKL. In nucleotides, the CDR3 is TGCGCCAGCAGCCAAGAGAGAGGACTAGCGAGTACAGATACGCAGTATTTT. As protein: CASSQERGLASTDTQYF.

The chain is built from TRBV9 and TRBJ2-7; 7 positions agree with TRBD1. CDR3 length: 12 amino acids. With V trimmed by 5 bases and J by 6 bases, 5 bases remained unmatched. Germline V gives CDR1 SGDLS, CDR2 YYNGEE. CDR3 nucleotides: TGTGCCAGCAGTTCACAGGGGTCCGAGCAGTACTTC. Its protein product is CASSSQGSEQYF.

This CDR3 reads CASSLGSSVEQFF. Here the CDR3 DNA reads TGTGCCAGCAGCTTAGGGTCTAGCGTAGAGCAGTTCTTC. V and J are TRBV7-2 and TRBJ2-1, with a possible D match to TRBD2 (6 bases). The CDR3 runs to 13 residues. Trimming pared 1 base from V and 10 bases from J, leaving 11 bases between. CDR1 and CDR2 from the germline V gene are SGHTA and FQGNSA.

This clone was counted once. The chain is built from TRBV5-1 and TRBJ2-2; TRBD2 matches 8 bases. V gave up 0 bases and J gave up 4 bases; unmatched junction bases: 5. CDR1 is SGHRS, CDR2 YFSETQ, per germline. This CDR3 has 16 residues. The CDR3 protein is CASSLEVAGFTGELFF. CDR3 nucleotides: TGCGCCAGCAGCTTGGAAGTAGCGGGGTTCACCGGGGAGCTGTTTTTT.

The rearrangement links TRBV30 to TRBJ1-5, with D tentatively TRBD1 (5 bases). CDR3 length: 14 amino acids. Between the trimmed V and J ends, which lost 0 bases and 7 bases, there was a span of 13 bases. From germline, CDR1 is GTSNPN and CDR2 SVGIG (reference sequence). The CDR3 sequence: CAWSVGQGSQPQHF. The CDR3 DNA is TGTGCCTGGAGTGTTGGGCAGGGTTCACAGCCCCAGCATTTT.

About this clone itself: Other DNA variants within this sample encode the same CDR3. The rearrangement joins TRBV5-1 to TRBJ1-2; 7 bases match TRBD1. The V and J ends lost 0 bases and 2 bases, in that order; junction bases with no gene match: 4. CDR3 size: 15 residues. CDR1 and CDR2 (germline): SGHRS, YFSETQ. The CDR3 sequence is CASSLGQGSNYGYTF. For the CDR3, the DNA is TGCGCCAGCAGCTTGGGACAGGGTTCCAACTATGGCTACACCTTC.